This T cell receptor beta chain was captured by sequencing in a study of shared clonotypes between healthy human individuals. Study overall: Plates per donor: three CD4 naive, three CD4 memory, two CD8 naive, one CD8 memory.

Germline-derived CDR1 and CDR2 are MNHEY and SMNVEV (reference sequence). V lost 5 bases, J lost 6 bases, and 7 bases stayed unmatched. The CDR3 has 15 residues. Only in-frame clones appear in the TCRdb table, and some are missing; sequencing was by immunoSEQ multiplex PCR. The data contain 500,000 to 700,000 clones, 90% to 95% of them singletons. Worth noting for this clone: Other nucleotide sequences in the sample specify the same CDR3.

CD45RO negativity and positive selection for CCR7 defined naive CD8 cells, a population that excluded terminally differentiated effector memory CD45RA+ cells. The source material was naive CD8+ T cells sorted from blood. The genes are TRBV27 and TRBJ2-1; 10 bases are a match to TRBD2. The receptor's source is a woman aged 25 to 39 in good health. The CDR3 region is CASSILAGGSNEQFF. In nucleotides, the CDR3 is TGTGCCAGCAGTATATTAGCGGGAGGCTCCAATGAGCAGTTCTTC.